The present T cell receptor beta chain was sequenced within a study of response to subunit inactivated influenza vaccine. Study conclusions and caveats: It was suggested by the authors that few new T cells are recruited by each seasonal influenza vaccination.

CDR1 and CDR2 from the germline V gene are SQVTM and ANQGSEA. V dropped 6 bases and J dropped 0; count of bases not matched to a gene: 9. The CDR3 is 15 amino acids. This clonotype appeared a few times. The antigen remains unidentified. MiXCR, applied by TCRdb to the RT-PCR reads, yields one record per CDR3 protein. The table includes about 520,000 distinct CDR3 sequences, roughly 25% detected once. The specimen comprised CD4+ T cells sorted from PBMCs, sampled 5 days after vaccination. V is TRBV29-1 and J is TRBJ2-3; the match to TRBD2 covers 7 bases. The sequence was collected from a man in his fifties who received an inactivated influenza vaccine. The CDR3 bases are TGCAGCGTGCCCGGGAGGCTTACTAGCACAGATACGCAGTATTTT. Translated: CSVPGRLTSTDTQYF.